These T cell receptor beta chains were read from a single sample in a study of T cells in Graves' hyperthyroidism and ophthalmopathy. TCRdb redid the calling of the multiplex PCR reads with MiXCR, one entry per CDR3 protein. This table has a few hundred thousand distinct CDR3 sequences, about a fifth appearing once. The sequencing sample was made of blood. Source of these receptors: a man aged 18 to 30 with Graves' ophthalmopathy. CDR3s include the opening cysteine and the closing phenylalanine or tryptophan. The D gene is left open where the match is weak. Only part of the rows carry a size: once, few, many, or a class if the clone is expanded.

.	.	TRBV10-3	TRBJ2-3	CAIRMTGPKDTQYF	TGTGCCATCAGGATGACAGGTCCCAAAGATACGCAGTATTTT
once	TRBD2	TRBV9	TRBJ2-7	CASSAHPTSGGDYEQYF	TGTGCCAGCAGCGCCCACCCGACTAGCGGGGGGGACTACGAGCAGTACTTC
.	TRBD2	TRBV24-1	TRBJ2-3	CVTSDFGRGTDTQYF	TGTGTCACCAGTGATTTTGGGAGGGGAACAGATACGCAGTATTTT
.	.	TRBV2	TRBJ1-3	CASNGNSGNTIYF	TGTGCCAGCAATGGGAACTCTGGAAACACCATATATTTT
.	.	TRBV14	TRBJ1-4	CASSRGQWANEKLFF	TGTGCCAGCAGCCGAGGACAGTGGGCTAATGAAAAACTGTTTTTT
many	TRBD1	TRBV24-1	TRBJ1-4	CATSDPRTGRGEKLFF	TGTGCCACCAGTGATCCCCGGACAGGACGAGGGGAAAAACTGTTTTTT
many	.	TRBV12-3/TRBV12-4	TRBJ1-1	CASSYDSYTEAFF	TGTGCCAGCAGCTATGACAGCTACACTGAAGCTTTCTTT
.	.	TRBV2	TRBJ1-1	CASTHGAPNTEAFF	TGTGCCAGCACCCACGGGGCTCCGAACACTGAAGCTTTCTTT
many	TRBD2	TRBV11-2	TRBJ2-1	CASSPFLAGIFIEQFF	TGTGCCAGCAGCCCCTTTCTAGCGGGGATATTCATTGAGCAGTTCTTC
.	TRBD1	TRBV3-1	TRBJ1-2	CASSQLNFRDRGWNGYTF	TGTGCCAGCAGCCAACTGAACTTCCGAGACAGGGGCTGGAATGGCTACACCTTC
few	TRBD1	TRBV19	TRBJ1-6	CASTPQGSRSPLHF	TGTGCCAGTACCCCACAGGGGTCGAGATCACCCCTCCACTTT
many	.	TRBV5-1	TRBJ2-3	CASRETVTSTDTQYF	TGCGCCAGCAGGGAGACGGTAACTAGCACAGATACGCAGTATTTT
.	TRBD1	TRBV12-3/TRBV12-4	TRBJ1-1	CASSSLRTGGNTEAFF	TGTGCCAGCAGTTCGCTCCGGACAGGGGGGAACACTGAAGCTTTCTTT
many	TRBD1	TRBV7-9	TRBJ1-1	CASSPLQGAGTEAFF	TGTGCCAGCAGCCCACTGCAGGGGGCAGGCACTGAAGCTTTCTTT
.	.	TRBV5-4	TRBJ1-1	CASSSDSFGTEAFF	TGTGCCAGCAGCTCGGACAGTTTTGGAACTGAAGCTTTCTTT
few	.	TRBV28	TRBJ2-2	CASSFGSYTGELFF	TGTGCCAGCAGTTTTGGTAGCTACACCGGGGAGCTGTTTTTT
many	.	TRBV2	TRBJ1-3	CASSDQSSGNTIYF	TGTGCCAGCAGTGACCAATCCTCTGGAAACACCATATATTTT
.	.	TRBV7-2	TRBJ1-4	CASSHIDEKLFF	TGTGCCAGCAGCCATATAGATGAAAAACTGTTTTTT
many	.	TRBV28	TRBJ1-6	CASSLQETGSYNSPLHF	TGTGCCAGCAGTTTACAGGAGACTGGGTCCTATAATTCACCCCTCCACTTT
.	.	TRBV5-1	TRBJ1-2	CASSLDRLGPSGYTF	TGCGCCAGCAGCTTGGACAGGTTGGGACCCAGTGGCTACACCTTC
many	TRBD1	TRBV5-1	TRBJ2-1	CASSSRDRGLYNEQFF	TGCGCCAGCAGCTCCCGGGACAGGGGGCTTTACAATGAGCAGTTCTTC
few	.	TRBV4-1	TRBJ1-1	CASSQDPQGSTEAFF	TGCGCCAGCAGCCAAGACCCCCAGGGGAGCACTGAAGCTTTCTTT
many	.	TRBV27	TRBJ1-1	CASSSFMNTEAFF	TGTGCCAGCTCCTCATTCATGAACACTGAAGCTTTCTTT
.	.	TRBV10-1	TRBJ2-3	CASKRRWQALTDTQYF	TGCGCCAGCAAGCGCCGCTGGCAGGCCCTCACAGATACGCAGTATTTT
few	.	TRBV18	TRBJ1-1	CASSPREQGNTEAFF	TGTGCCAGCTCACCAAGGGAACAGGGGAACACTGAAGCTTTCTTT
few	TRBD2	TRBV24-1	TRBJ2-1	CATSDLKAGGNEQFF	TGTGCCACCAGTGATTTGAAGGCGGGAGGCAATGAGCAGTTCTTC
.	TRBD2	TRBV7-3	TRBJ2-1	CASSETGTSGGLYNEQFF	TGTGCCAGCAGCGAAACCGGGACTAGCGGGGGCCTTTACAATGAGCAGTTCTTC
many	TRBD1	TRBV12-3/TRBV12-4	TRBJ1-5	CASTPGRGQPQHF	TGTGCCAGCACCCCCGGCAGGGGGCAGCCCCAGCATTTT
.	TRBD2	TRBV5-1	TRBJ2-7	CASSLPRLAGDNEQYF	TGCGCCAGCAGCTTGCCAAGACTAGCGGGAGACAACGAGCAGTACTTC
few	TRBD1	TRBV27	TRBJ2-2	CASRYRTGGFGELFF	TGTGCCAGCAGATATAGGACAGGGGGATTCGGGGAGCTGTTTTTT
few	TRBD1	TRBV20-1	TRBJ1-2	CSARLIHQKPDRDNYGYTF	TGCAGTGCTAGACTTATTCACCAGAAACCGGACAGGGATAACTATGGCTACACCTTC
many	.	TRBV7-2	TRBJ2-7	CASSPAGTSYEQYF	TGTGCCAGCAGCCCCGCCGGGACAAGCTACGAGCAGTACTTC
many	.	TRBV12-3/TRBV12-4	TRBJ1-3	CASSFRVNENTIYF	TGTGCCAGCAGCTTCAGGGTTAATGAAAACACCATATATTTT
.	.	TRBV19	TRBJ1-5	CASSIVRGGNQPQHF	TGTGCCAGTAGTATAGTTCGAGGGGGTAATCAGCCCCAGCATTTT